One and the same sample provided the 24 T cell receptor beta chains below, sequenced in a study of T-cell reconstitution after alpha-beta-depleted transplantation in children. As it was prepared, the TCRbeta library received unique molecular identifiers. A single record per CDR3 protein comes from TCRdb applying MiXCR to the PCR reads. Of about 980,000 distinct CDR3 sequences in the sample, about 30% are singletons; the top ten hold about 28%. Here the sequenced sample was PBMCs, mostly from graft donor cells, taken 360 days after TCRalphabeta/CD19-depleted stem cell transplant. The receptor source for this set is a boy under three years old who had a stem cell transplant for SCID, so the T cells may come from the graft donor.

This clonotype was counted only a few times. This sequence joins TRBV7-9 and TRBJ1-4; D is unresolved. The CDR3 spans 15 residues. Germline lookup yields CDR1 SEHNR and CDR2 FQNEAQ (reference sequence). Trimming stripped 5 bases from V and 4 bases from J, with 14 bases between. CDR3 sequence reads: CASSHTGEVNEKLFF. The CDR3 DNA reads TGTGCCAGCAGCCATACTGGGGAAGTTAATGAAAAACTGTTTTTT.

This chain uses TRBV20-1 with TRBJ2-7; no clear D gene. V shed 1 base and J shed 4 bases, with 20 bases lying between them. The CDR3 sequence is 16 residues long. Germline-derived CDR1 and CDR2 are DFQATT and SNEGSKA (reference sequence). The CDR3 region is CSARAAVKVSPYEQYF. The CDR3 bases are TGCAGTGCTAGAGCTGCGGTGAAGGTTAGCCCATACGAGCAGTACTTC.

This clonotype appeared a few times. The rearrangement uses TRBV5-1 and TRBJ1-1; TRBD1 matches 7 bases. Trimming cost V 4 bases and J 3 bases; bases outside gene matches: 9. In germline, CDR1 is SGHRS, CDR2 YFSETQ. This CDR3 comprises 15 residues. CDR3 protein: CASSMAGTEDTEAFF. CDR3 DNA: TGCGCCAGCAGCATGGCCGGGACAGAAGACACTGAAGCTTTCTTT.

The V gene is TRBV5-1, the J gene TRBJ2-2; no reliable D call. V was cut by 5 bases and J by 7 bases, with 9 bases left in between. Germline assignment: CDR1 SGHRS and CDR2 YFSETQ. The CDR3 contains 12 residues. The CDR3 nucleotides read TGCGCCAGCAGTGAAGGGATCGGGGAGCTGTTTTTT. Protein: CASSEGIGELFF.

The J gene is TRBJ2-3, the V gene TRBV21-1; the table's D call TRBD2 went unverified against the DNA. TRBV21-1 counts as a pseudogene. This CDR3 comprises 11 residues. The CDR3 nucleotides are TGTGCCGCTATCACTCCCGATACGCAGTATTTT. Amino acid sequence: CAAITPDTQYF.

This clonotype was recorded a few times. The chain has TRBV20-1 and TRBJ2-1; 7 bases are shared with TRBD2. Trimming took 3 bases from V and 4 from J; bases not matched to a gene: 15. Per germline, CDR1 DFQATT and CDR2 SNEGSKA (reference sequence). This CDR3 is built from 17 residues. Here the CDR3 reads CSASPPRGGDGYNEQFF. The CDR3 DNA is TGCAGTGCTAGTCCACCACGGGGAGGGGACGGGTACAATGAGCAGTTCTTC.

This chain joins TRBV18 and TRBJ2-1; 8 bases map to TRBD2. The germline gives CDR1 KGHSH, CDR2 LQKENI. This CDR3 has 17 amino acids. Germline trimming cut 1 base from V and 2 bases from J; bases unmatched to any gene: 7. CDR3 nucleotides: TGTGCCAGCTCACCACGTGGGACTAGTCGGACCTACAATGAGCAGTTCTTC. Amino acids: CASSPRGTSRTYNEQFF. Together with reference TRBV18 and TRBJ2-1, the CDR3 gives the full variable domain: NAGVMQNPRHLVRRRGQEARLRCSPMKGHSHVYWYRQLPEEGLKFMVYLQKENIIDESGMPKERFSAEFPKEGPSILRIQQVVRGDSAAYFCASSPRGTSRTYNEQFFGPGTRLTVL.

The V and J genes are TRBV5-1 and TRBJ2-1, with 10 bases that match TRBD2. Germline V lookup: CDR1 SGHRS, CDR2 YFSETQ. J lost 1 base, V lost 4 bases, and 8 bases had no gene match. The CDR3 consists of 17 residues. The CDR3 DNA is TGCGCCAGCAGCCGCGCGACTAGCGGGCATTCCTACAATGAGCAGTTCTTC. Its protein is CASSRATSGHSYNEQFF. Supplemented by reference TRBV5-1 and TRBJ2-1, the full variable domain reads KAGVTQTPRYLIKTRGQQVTLSCSPISGHRSVSWYQQTPGQGLQFLFEYFSETQRNKGNFPGRFSGRQFSNSRSEMNVSTLELGDSALYLCASSRATSGHSYNEQFFGPGTRLTVL.

This clonotype was observed a few times. The V gene is TRBV7-2, the J gene TRBJ2-3, with 7 bases aligning to TRBD2. The CDR3 length is 16 residues. Germline trimming cut 5 bases from V and 2 bases from J; bases unmatched to any gene: 10. Germline assignment: CDR1 SGHTA and CDR2 FQGNSA. CDR3 loop: CASSQVAGLFTDTQYF. DNA for the CDR3: TGTGCCAGCAGCCAAGTAGCGGGCCTATTCACAGATACGCAGTATTTT.

The rearrangement joins TRBV2 to TRBJ2-3; TRBD2 aligns across 10 bases. V lost 1 base and J lost 6; bases outside the gene matches: 1. The CDR3 sequence is 14 residues long. The germline gives CDR1 SNHLY, CDR2 FYNNEI. The DNA of the CDR3 is TGTGCCAGCAGTGAAGAACTAGCGGGGGATACGCAGTATTTT. This translates into CASSEELAGDTQYF.

This clonotype came up a few times. This chain links TRBV28 with TRBJ2-7; 9 positions agree with TRBD1. Germline loops: CDR1 MDHEN, CDR2 SYDVKM. With 6 bases clipped from V and 3 bases from J, the junction kept 9 bases outside the gene matches. The CDR3 has 15 amino acids. The CDR3 sequence: CASSYLRGQGYEQYF. In nucleotides, the CDR3 is TGTGCCAGCAGCTACCTGAGGGGACAGGGCTACGAGCAGTACTTC.

The table lists this clonotype with a few counts. This sequence joins TRBV5-1 and TRBJ1-2; 9 bases agree with TRBD1. CDR1 and CDR2 from the germline V gene are SGHRS and YFSETQ. The length of the CDR3 is 14 residues. Trimming at V came to 4 bases and at J to 8 bases, leaving 9 bases not matched to a gene. CDR3 sequence reads: CASSQTGGYLGYTF. CDR3 bases: TGCGCCAGCAGCCAGACAGGGGGTTATTTAGGCTACACCTTC.

The chain employs TRBV20-1 and TRBJ2-7, with 9 bases aligning to TRBD2. The CDR3 contains 17 residues. V lost 8 bases to trimming and J lost 2 bases; unmatched junction nucleotides: 19. Germline V gene data show CDR1 as DFQATT and CDR2 as SNEGSKA (reference sequence). The CDR3 nucleotides read TGCAGTACGAACTTGCCTCTTAGCGGGGGATCACCCTACGAGCAGTACTTC. This translates into CSTNLPLSGGSPYEQYF.

The chain links TRBV2 to TRBJ2-7, with 8 bases fitting TRBD2. Looked up from germline, CDR1 is SNHLY and CDR2 is FYNNEI. The CDR3 is 15 amino acids. Trimming removed 6 bases from V and 3 bases from J; junction bases left unmatched: 10. This CDR3 is CASRPGLGRDYEQYF. CDR3 nucleotides: TGTGCCAGCAGGCCGGGACTAGGTAGGGACTACGAGCAGTACTTC. The complete variable domain, with remaining parts taken from reference TRBV2 and TRBJ2-7, reads EPEVTQTPSHQVTQMGQEVILRCVPISNHLYFYWYRQILGQKVEFLVSFYNNEISEKSEIFDDQFSVERPDGSNFTLKIRSTKLEDSAMYFCASRPGLGRDYEQYFGPGTRLTVT.

This rearrangement joins TRBV4-1 to TRBJ2-7; D unclear. From germline, CDR1 is MGHRA and CDR2 YSYEKL. The CDR3 covers 17 residues. Trimming left V 1 base short and J 2 bases short, with 18 bases between. The CDR3 sequence is CASSQVGRSEAPYEQYF. The CDR3 DNA follows: TGCGCCAGCAGCCAAGTCGGACGGTCGGAAGCGCCCTACGAGCAGTACTTC.

This clonotype was counted a few times. The rearrangement joins TRBV20-1 to TRBJ2-3; possibly TRBD1 for D (6 bases). Germline V gene data show CDR1 as DFQATT and CDR2 as SNEGSKA (reference sequence). The V end lost 6 bases, the J end lost 4 bases, and 20 bases lay between the germline ends. The CDR3 loop spans 15 amino acids. CDR3 residues: CSAKPGTNPADTQYF. The CDR3 nucleotides are TGCAGTGCCAAACCGGGGACAAACCCGGCAGATACGCAGTATTTT.

V is TRBV27 and J is TRBJ2-3; 8 bases line up with TRBD2. V shed 0 bases and J 5 bases; nucleotides not matched to a gene: 10. The CDR3 contains 17 residues. Germline V gene data show CDR1 as MNHEY and CDR2 as SMNVEV (reference sequence). CDR3 coding DNA: TGTGCCAGCAGTTTATCTTTCCGGGGGGGCCATCGAGATACGCAGTATTTT. Its translation is CASSLSFRGGHRDTQYF.

This clonotype has more than one count but fewer than ten. This rearrangement joins TRBV20-1 to TRBJ1-2, with D possibly being TRBD1 (5 bases). Trimming shortened V by 5 bases and J by 6 bases, and 13 bases separated the two germline ends. The CDR3 has 12 amino acids. Germline V gene data show CDR1 as DFQATT and CDR2 as SNEGSKA (reference sequence). The CDR3 DNA follows: TGCAGTGCTCGGAGGGAAGGGGATGGCTACACCTTC. Its translation is CSARREGDGYTF.

The chain employs TRBV6-2 or TRBV6-3 and TRBJ1-5; D uncertain. The CDR3 extends over 14 amino acids. V lost 5 bases to trimming and J lost 1 base, with 9 bases between them. Per germline, CDR1 MNHEY and CDR2 SVGEGT. CDR3 loop: CASSAKVSNQPQHF. The CDR3 coding sequence is TGTGCCAGCAGTGCCAAGGTCAGCAATCAGCCCCAGCATTTT.

The rearrangement links TRBV12-3 or TRBV12-4 to TRBJ1-3; 7 bases align to TRBD1. The CDR3 covers 16 residues. V lost 7 bases, J lost 4 bases, and 13 bases stayed unmatched. CDR3 nucleotide sequence: TGTGCCAGCACCACCCCCCTCCCGACAGGGGGAAACACCATATATTTT. Its translation is CASTTPLPTGGNTIYF.

This clonotype was observed a handful of times. The CDR3 loop reads CASSPGQGGSYF. The CDR3 coding sequence is TGTGCCAGCAGCCCCGGACAGGGAGGGTCCTATTTT. This chain links TRBV6-6 with TRBJ2-3, with D perhaps TRBD1 (8 bases). The CDR3 is 12 amino acids. Germline V gives CDR1 MNHNY, CDR2 SVGAGI (reference sequence). V dropped 6 bases and J dropped 15 bases, with 19 bases sitting between them.

J is TRBJ2-2 and V is TRBV10-1; D is possibly TRBD1 (6 bases). V dropped 3 bases and J dropped 3 bases, with 8 bases sitting between them. The CDR3 is 14 residues long. Germline loops: CDR1 WNHNN, CDR2 SYGVQD (reference sequence). The CDR3 is CASSEAGDTGELFF. In DNA, the CDR3 is TGCGCCAGCAGTGAAGCAGGGGACACCGGGGAGCTGTTTTTT.

CDR3 nucleotide sequence: TGCAGTGCTCTAGCGGGGGATGCAGATACGCAGTATTTT. It codes for CSALAGDADTQYF. This chain links TRBV20-1 with TRBJ2-3; 10 bases are shared with TRBD2. Germline CDR1 DFQATT, CDR2 SNEGSKA (reference sequence). Losses at the gene ends were 5 bases for V and 4 bases for J; bases not matched to a gene: 3. This CDR3 comprises 13 residues.

The chain employs TRBV28 and TRBJ1-5, with no clear D. The CDR3 length is 15 residues. Germline lookup yields CDR1 MDHEN and CDR2 SYDVKM. V was pared by 6 bases and J by 5 bases, with 17 bases between. The CDR3 loop reads CASSPRFGGDQPQHF. CDR3 nucleotide sequence: TGTGCCAGCAGCCCCCGGTTTGGTGGGGATCAGCCCCAGCATTTT.